The 11 T cell receptor beta chains listed next were all sequenced from one sample in a study of blood T cell repertoires in COVID-19. Using immunoSEQ multiplex PCR, the repertoire was profiled, and TCRdb retains in-frame clones only, with some absent. The sample contains roughly 90,000 clones, 80% of which appear only once. Sequencing was done on a sample of peripheral blood. The origin of the receptors is a woman in her seventies with acute or convalescent COVID-19.

The rearrangement links TRBV18 to TRBJ2-7, with a weak D call TRBD1 (5 bases). This CDR3 comprises 14 residues. Per germline, CDR1 KGHSH and CDR2 LQKENI. V was trimmed by 3 bases and J by 6 bases, leaving 15 bases between them. CDR3 protein: CASSPSRDTGEQYF. The DNA of the CDR3 is TGTGCCAGCTCACCTTCCAGGGATACGGGCGAGCAGTACTTC. Full variable domain (rest looked up from reference TRBV18 and TRBJ2-7): NAGVMQNPRHLVRRRGQEARLRCSPMKGHSHVYWYRQLPEEGLKFMVYLQKENIIDESGMPKERFSAEFPKEGPSILRIQQVVRGDSAAYFCASSPSRDTGEQYFGPGTRLTVT.

This clone was recorded once. The gene calls are TRBV7-8 and TRBJ2-1; 7 bases are a match to TRBD2. Trimming at V came to 4 bases and at J to 8 bases, leaving 14 bases not matched to a gene. The V gene's germline CDR1 is SGHVS and CDR2 FQNEAQ. The CDR3 is 16 residues long. The CDR3 nucleotides read TGTGCCAGCAGCTCCCGGGACTATCAAATGGGGGATGAGCAGTTCTTC. It codes for CASSSRDYQMGDEQFF.

This sequence joins TRBV19 and TRBJ2-7; D uncertain. The ends were cut back, 6 bases at V and 3 bases at J, with 12 bases in the middle. The CDR3 runs to 13 residues. Germline V lookup: CDR1 LNHDA, CDR2 SQIVND (reference sequence). The CDR3 region has the DNA TGTGCCAGTAGCAAGACTTTCTTCTACGAGCAGTACTTC. Translation gives CASSKTFFYEQYF.

This sequence joins TRBV28 and TRBJ1-2; 7 positions agree with TRBD1. The CDR3 has 15 residues. The V and J ends lost 3 bases and 5 bases, in that order; junction bases with no gene match: 9. The germline V gene encodes CDR1 MDHEN and CDR2 SYDVKM. The chain's CDR3 is CASSLGLQGKYGYTF. As DNA, the CDR3 is TGTGCCAGCAGTTTGGGGTTACAGGGGAAGTATGGCTACACCTTC.

The chain combines TRBV23-1 with TRBJ1-6; TRBD1 is a possible D gene (5 bases). TRBV23-1 is marked as an open reading frame, function uncertain. The CDR3 covers 16 residues. Trimming stripped 7 bases from V and 0 bases from J, with 13 bases between. This chain's CDR3 is CASTKGQSSYNSPLHF. The CDR3 region has the DNA TGCGCCAGCACTAAGGGGCAGAGCTCCTATAATTCACCCCTCCACTTT.

This chain connects TRBV27 to TRBJ1-2; D is undetermined. Germline lookup yields CDR1 MNHEY and CDR2 SMNVEV (reference sequence). Deletions cut 1 base from V and 0 bases from J, with 9 bases between. This CDR3 spans 15 amino acids. The CDR3 DNA is TGTGCCAGCAGTTTATTCGGCGGGGCTAACTATGGCTACACCTTC. It specifies CASSLFGGANYGYTF.

The chain joins TRBV7-6 to TRBJ2-2, with 11 bases aligning to TRBD2. This CDR3 spans 17 amino acids. Unmatched junction bases numbered 15, after V lost 5 bases and J lost 10 bases. Germline-derived CDR1 and CDR2 are SGHVS and FNYEAQ. The CDR3 spells CASSPELAGDPGAELFF. CDR3 nucleotide sequence: TGTGCCAGCAGCCCCGAACTAGCGGGGGACCCTGGTGCGGAGCTGTTTTTT.

The chain has TRBV10-1 and TRBJ1-5; perhaps TRBD1 as D (5 bases). Germline assignment: CDR1 WNHNN and CDR2 SYGVQD (reference sequence). The CDR3 loop spans 12 amino acids. Trimming cost V 0 bases and J 16 bases, with 13 bases left between them. The CDR3 here is CASSESGGVVHF. CDR3 DNA: TGCGCCAGCAGTGAGTCGGGGGGGGTCGTACATTTT.

The chain combines TRBV9 with TRBJ1-3; D remains unclear. CDR3 size: 15 residues. Trimming shortened V by 1 base and J by 4 bases, and 12 bases separated the two germline ends. Germline CDR1 and CDR2: SGDLS and YYNGEE. The CDR3 spells CASSVSALGGNTIYF. CDR3 sequence (DNA): TGTGCCAGCAGCGTATCGGCGCTCGGGGGAAACACCATATATTTT.

In its sample, this clone was seen a few times. At the DNA level, this CDR3 is encoded by other sequences in the same sample as well. The chain joins TRBV6-6 to TRBJ2-1, with 9 bases matching TRBD2. V shed 0 bases, J shed 3 bases, and the junction held 3 bases outside the gene matches. Per germline, CDR1 MNHNY and CDR2 SVGAGI (reference sequence). The CDR3 is 16 residues long. The CDR3 bases are TGTGCCAGCAGTTACTCAGCGGGGGGTAGCTACAATGAGCAGTTCTTC. As protein: CASSYSAGGSYNEQFF.

The rearrangement joins TRBV7-2 to TRBJ1-1; D perhaps matches TRBD1 (6 bases). V was pared by 5 bases and J by 4 bases, with 17 bases between. The CDR3 runs to 15 residues. Germline assignment: CDR1 SGHTA and CDR2 FQGNSA. DNA of the CDR3: TGTGCCAGCAGCCCTAACCTAGGGGGGGCCACTGAAGCTTTCTTT. Protein sequence: CASSPNLGGATEAFF.